Following are 6 T cell receptor beta chains from one sample sequenced in a study of cytomegalovirus exposure and HLA in healthy donors. Assay used: immunoSEQ multiplex PCR; TCRdb lists only in-frame clones, some missing. Here the sample spans 65,000 to 80,000 clones, about 95% being singletons. The sample was PBMCs. The source of these receptors is a woman aged 18-29 years in good health and CMV-seropositive.

The chain joins TRBV10-2 to TRBJ1-5; weak D call: TRBD1 (5 bases). Germline V gene data show CDR1 as WSHSY and CDR2 as SAAADI. The V gene lost 3 bases and the J gene lost 5 bases, with 14 bases spanning the gap. The CDR3 spans 15 residues. The CDR3 protein is CASSEGGRADQPQHF. The DNA of the CDR3 is TGCGCCAGCAGTGAAGGCGGCAGGGCTGATCAGCCCCAGCATTTT.

The chain has TRBV19 and TRBJ2-2, with TRBD2 matching over 8 bases. Germline lookup yields CDR1 LNHDA and CDR2 SQIVND (reference sequence). V was clipped by 3 bases and J by 3 bases; unmatched bases: 9. This CDR3 is 17 amino acids long. In DNA form, the CDR3 reads TGTGCCAGTAGTATTGGTCCGGGGGGGCCATACACCGGGGAGCTGTTTTTT. Amino acids: CASSIGPGGPYTGELFF.

J is TRBJ2-2 and V is TRBV15; D is ambiguous. Trimming took 4 bases from V and 4 from J, leaving 16 bases between them. The germline CDR1 and CDR2 sequences are LNHNV and YYDKDF (reference sequence). There are 16 residues in the CDR3. CDR3 nucleotide sequence: TGTGCCACCAGCATTGATTACCCAACGGGCACCGGGGAGCTGTTTTTT. Translated: CATSIDYPTGTGELFF. Looking up the rest from reference TRBV15 and TRBJ2-2 gives the full variable domain: DAMVIQNPRYQVTQFGKPVTLSCSQTLNHNVMYWYQQKSSQAPKLLFHYYDKDFNNEADTPDNFQSRRPNTSFCFLDIRSPGLGDTAMYLCATSIDYPTGTGELFFGEGSRLTVL.

This rearrangement joins TRBV5-4 to TRBJ1-1, with TRBD1 identical over 7 bases. CDR1 is SGHNT, CDR2 YYREEE, per germline (reference sequence). The CDR3 has 15 amino acids. The V segment lost 3 bases and the J segment 3 bases; nucleotides outside the gene matches: 8. The CDR3 protein is CASSSPGQVDTEAFF. CDR3 DNA sequence: TGTGCCAGCAGCTCACCCGGACAGGTTGACACTGAAGCTTTCTTT. Drawing the rest from reference TRBV5-4 and TRBJ1-1, the complete variable domain is ETGVTQSPTHLIKTRGQQVTLRCSSQSGHNTVSWYQQALGQGPQFIFQYYREEENGRGNFPPRFSGLQFPNYSSELNVNALELDDSALYLCASSSPGQVDTEAFFGQGTRLTVV.

V gene TRBV5-6 combines with J gene TRBJ1-6, with TRBD1 matching 7 bases. Unmatched junction bases numbered 4, after V lost 2 bases and J lost 5 bases. The CDR3 runs 15 residues. The V gene's germline CDR1 is SGHDT and CDR2 YYEEEE. The CDR3 DNA reads as TGTGCCAGCAGCTTCGCAGGGGGAGATAATTCACCCCTCCACTTT. This encodes CASSFAGGDNSPLHF. Based on the CDR3 plus reference TRBV5-6 and TRBJ1-6, the full variable domain is DAGVTQSPTHLIKTRGQQVTLRCSPKSGHDTVSWYQQALGQGPQFIFQYYEEEERQRGNFPDRFSGHQFPNYSSELNVNALLLGDSALYLCASSFAGGDNSPLHFGNGTRLTVT.

The chain carries TRBV6-6 and TRBJ2-2; 9 nucleotides agree with TRBD1. J was trimmed by 4 bases and V by 6 bases; bases with no gene match: 9. This CDR3 is 16 amino acids long. The germline V gene encodes CDR1 MNHNY and CDR2 SVGAGI (reference sequence). The CDR3 coding sequence is TGTGCCAGCAGAACGGGACAGGGTCGGTCCACCGGGGAGCTGTTTTTT. Translated, it gives CASRTGQGRSTGELFF.